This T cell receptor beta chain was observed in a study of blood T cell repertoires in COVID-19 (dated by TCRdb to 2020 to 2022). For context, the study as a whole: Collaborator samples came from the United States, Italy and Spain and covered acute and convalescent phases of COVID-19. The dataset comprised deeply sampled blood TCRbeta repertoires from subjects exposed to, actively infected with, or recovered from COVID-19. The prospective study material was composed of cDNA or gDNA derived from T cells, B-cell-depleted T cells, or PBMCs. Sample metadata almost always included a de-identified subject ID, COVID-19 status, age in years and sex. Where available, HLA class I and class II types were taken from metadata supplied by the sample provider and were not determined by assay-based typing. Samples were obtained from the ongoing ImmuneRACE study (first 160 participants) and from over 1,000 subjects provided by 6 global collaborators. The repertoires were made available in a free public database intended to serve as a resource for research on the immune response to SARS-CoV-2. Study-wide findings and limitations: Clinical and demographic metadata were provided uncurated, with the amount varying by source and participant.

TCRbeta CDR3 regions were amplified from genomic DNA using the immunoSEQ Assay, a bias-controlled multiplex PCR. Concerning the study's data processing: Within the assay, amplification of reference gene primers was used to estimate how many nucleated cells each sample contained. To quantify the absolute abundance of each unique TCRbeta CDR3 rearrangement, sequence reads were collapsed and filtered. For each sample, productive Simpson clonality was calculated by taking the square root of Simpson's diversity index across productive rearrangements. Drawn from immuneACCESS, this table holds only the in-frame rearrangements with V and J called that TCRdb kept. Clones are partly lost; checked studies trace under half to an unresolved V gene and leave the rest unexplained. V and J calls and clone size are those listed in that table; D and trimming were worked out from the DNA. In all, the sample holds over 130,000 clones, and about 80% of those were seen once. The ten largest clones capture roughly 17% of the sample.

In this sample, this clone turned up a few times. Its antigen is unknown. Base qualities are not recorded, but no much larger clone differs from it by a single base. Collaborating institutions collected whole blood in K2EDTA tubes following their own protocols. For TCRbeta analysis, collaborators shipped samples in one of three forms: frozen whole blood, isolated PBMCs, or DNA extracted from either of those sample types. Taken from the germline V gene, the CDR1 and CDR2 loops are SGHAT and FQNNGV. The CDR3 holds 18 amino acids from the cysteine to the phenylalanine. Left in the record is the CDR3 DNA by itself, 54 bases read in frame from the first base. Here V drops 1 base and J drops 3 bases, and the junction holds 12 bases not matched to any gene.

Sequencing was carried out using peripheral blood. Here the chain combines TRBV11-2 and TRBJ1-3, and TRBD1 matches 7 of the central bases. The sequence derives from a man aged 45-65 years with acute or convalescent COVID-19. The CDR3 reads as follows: CASSLALLEGASGNTIYF. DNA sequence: TGTGCCAGCAGCTTAGCCCTTTTAGAGGGGGCGAGTGGAAACACCATATATTTT.